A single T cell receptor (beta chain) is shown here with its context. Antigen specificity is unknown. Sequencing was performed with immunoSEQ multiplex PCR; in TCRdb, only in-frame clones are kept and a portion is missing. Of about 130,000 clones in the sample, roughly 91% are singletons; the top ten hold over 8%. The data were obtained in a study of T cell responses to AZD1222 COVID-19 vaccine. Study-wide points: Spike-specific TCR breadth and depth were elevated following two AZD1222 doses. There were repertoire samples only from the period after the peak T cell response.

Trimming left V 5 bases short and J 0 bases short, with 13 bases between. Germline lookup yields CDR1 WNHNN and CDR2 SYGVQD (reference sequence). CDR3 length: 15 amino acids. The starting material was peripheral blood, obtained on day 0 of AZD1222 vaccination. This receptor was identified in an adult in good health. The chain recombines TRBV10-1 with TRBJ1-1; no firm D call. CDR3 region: CASSQIGGMNTEAFF. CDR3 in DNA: TGCGCCAGCAGTCAGATCGGAGGAATGAACACTGAAGCTTTCTTT.